This T cell receptor (beta chain) comes out of a study of cytomegalovirus exposure and HLA in healthy donors. The study drew the donors from its approximately 120-subject validation cohort, separate from the roughly 700-subject first cohort. Repertoires were generated with immunoSEQ multiplex PCR, while TCRdb's copy carries only in-frame clones and drops some. The sample holds 55,000 to 75,000 clones, roughly 95% seen once. V lost 0 bases, J lost 2 bases, and 11 bases lay in between. This CDR3 is built from 15 residues. In germline, CDR1 is SGHRS, CDR2 YFSETQ. This sequence was found in a young woman in good health and CMV-seronegative. This sequence joins TRBV5-1 and TRBJ1-2; no reliable D call. The specimen sequenced was PBMCs. CDR3 sequence: CASSLGPQANYGYTF. CDR3 nucleotides: TGCGCCAGCAGCTTGGGCCCCCAGGCGAACTATGGCTACACCTTC.